The rows below give T cell receptor beta chains drawn from one sample of a study of blood T cells in healthy people across ages. TCRdb fed the 5' RACE reads into MiXCR, producing one record per CDR3 protein. In the table there are over 1,500,000 distinct CDR3 sequences, 39% of which are singletons. The sample comprised blood. These receptors all come from a human donor in good health. Each CDR3 is given with its conserved first and last residue. A D gene is named only where the DNA matches it firmly. A clone size is listed for some rows: how often the clone was seen (once, few, many), or a class if it is expanded.

D: -
size: -
J: TRBJ2-4
V: TRBV28
CDR3: CASSQFPQGAKNIQYF
DNA: TGTGCCAGCAGTCAGTTCCCACAGGGAGCCAAAAACATTCAGTACTTC

D: -
size: -
J: TRBJ1-2
V: TRBV10-3
CDR3: CAISESPDYGYTF
DNA: TGTGCCATCAGTGAGTCACCAGACTATGGCTACACCTTC

D: TRBD1
size: few
J: TRBJ2-7
V: TRBV6-1
CDR3: CASRLGQGSSYEQYF
DNA: TGTGCCAGCAGGCTAGGACAGGGTTCTTCCTACGAGCAGTACTTC

D: -
size: -
J: TRBJ1-1
V: TRBV4-2
CDR3: CASSQGPDRTEAFF
DNA: TGTGCCAGCAGCCAAGGGCCGGACAGAACCGAAGCTTTCTTT

D: -
size: few
J: TRBJ2-5
V: TRBV12-3/TRBV12-4
CDR3: CASRRVREETQYF
DNA: TGTGCCAGCAGGCGGGTCAGGGAAGAGACCCAGTACTTC

D: -
size: -
J: TRBJ1-2
V: TRBV7-2
CDR3: CASSLDRTFYGYTF
DNA: TGTGCCAGCAGCTTAGATCGGACTTTCTATGGCTACACCTTC

D: -
size: -
J: TRBJ2-7
V: TRBV20-1
CDR3: CSARDITYEQYF
DNA: TGCAGTGCTAGGGACATAACCTACGAGCAGTACTTC

D: -
size: -
J: TRBJ2-3
V: TRBV7-2
CDR3: CASNFDGSSTDTQYF
DNA: TGTGCCAGCAACTTTGACGGTTCTAGCACAGATACGCAGTATTTT

D: -
size: few
J: TRBJ2-5
V: TRBV2
CDR3: CASKIKTQYF
DNA: TGTGCCAGCAAGATAAAGACCCAGTACTTC

D: -
size: few
J: TRBJ1-1
V: TRBV10-3
CDR3: CASREPTGTEAFF
DNA: TGTGCCAGCCGAGAACCCACGGGCACTGAAGCTTTCTTT

D: -
size: few
J: TRBJ2-7
V: TRBV4-1
CDR3: CASSQEGSDEQYF
DNA: TGCGCCAGCAGCCAAGAAGGTTCAGACGAGCAGTACTTC

D: TRBD1
size: few
J: TRBJ2-7
V: TRBV27
CDR3: CATSQGEFYEQYF
DNA: TGTGCCACCTCACAGGGGGAATTCTACGAGCAGTACTTC

D: TRBD1
size: -
J: TRBJ1-1
V: TRBV5-1
CDR3: CASRTIEGASTEAFF
DNA: TGCGCCAGCAGGACGATTGAGGGGGCTAGTACTGAAGCTTTCTTT

D: TRBD2
size: -
J: TRBJ2-3
V: TRBV4-3
CDR3: CASSRQLAVPDTQYF
DNA: TGCGCCAGCAGCCGCCAACTAGCGGTACCAGATACGCAGTATTTT

D: TRBD1
size: -
J: TRBJ1-1
V: TRBV5-1
CDR3: CASNRGSPTNTEAFF
DNA: TGCGCCAGCAACAGGGGGTCGCCTACGAACACTGAAGCTTTCTTT

D: -
size: -
J: TRBJ1-4
V: TRBV4-3
CDR3: CASSQTTGATNEKLFF
DNA: TGCGCCAGCAGCCAAACCACGGGCGCAACTAATGAAAAACTGTTTTTT

D: TRBD2
size: -
J: TRBJ2-1
V: TRBV6-4
CDR3: CASSDLHAGGPYNEQFF
DNA: TGTGCCAGCAGTGACTTACACGCGGGGGGGCCCTACAATGAGCAGTTCTTC

D: -
size: -
J: TRBJ1-5
V: TRBV20-1
CDR3: CSARESDSNQPQHF
DNA: TGCAGTGCTAGAGAGTCTGATAGCAATCAGCCCCAGCATTTT

D: -
size: -
J: TRBJ2-7
V: TRBV11-2
CDR3: CASSLFRVPYEQYF
DNA: TGTGCCAGCAGCCTTTTTAGGGTTCCCTACGAGCAGTACTTC

D: -
size: few
J: TRBJ1-1
V: TRBV6-5
CDR3: CASSPGASNTEAFF
DNA: TGTGCCAGCAGCCCCGGGGCTTCGAACACTGAAGCTTTCTTT

D: TRBD2
size: -
J: TRBJ2-7
V: TRBV2
CDR3: CASSPLGRGGGEQYF
DNA: TGTGCCAGCAGTCCCCTCGGACGAGGCGGGGGTGAGCAGTACTTC

D: -
size: few
J: TRBJ1-5
V: TRBV4-3
CDR3: CASSLSLFGNQPQHF
DNA: TGCGCCAGCAGCCTCAGCCTTTTCGGCAATCAGCCCCAGCATTTT

D: -
size: -
J: TRBJ2-3
V: TRBV5-1
CDR3: CASSQSQSGLSTDTQYF
DNA: TGCGCCAGCAGCCAATCCCAGTCGGGGCTTAGCACAGATACGCAGTATTTT

D: -
size: few
J: TRBJ2-1
V: TRBV6-4
CDR3: CASSDSLHRWAGGNEQFF
DNA: TGTGCCAGCAGTGACTCTTTGCATAGGTGGGCAGGGGGGAATGAGCAGTTCTTC

D: -
size: -
J: TRBJ1-1
V: TRBV28
CDR3: CATGAAFF
DNA: TGTGCCACCGGGGCAGCTTTCTTT

D: TRBD2
size: -
J: TRBJ2-1
V: TRBV12-3/TRBV12-4
CDR3: CASSPGTSGVPYNEQFF
DNA: TGTGCCAGCAGTCCCGGGACTAGCGGGGTTCCCTACAATGAGCAGTTCTTC

D: -
size: -
J: TRBJ1-1
V: TRBV29-1
CDR3: CSVGPDFGKYNTEAFF
DNA: TGCAGCGTGGGCCCCGATTTCGGGAAGTATAACACTGAAGCTTTCTTT

D: TRBD2
size: once
J: TRBJ2-1
V: TRBV29-1
CDR3: CSFYWGGRNEQFF
DNA: TGCAGCTTTTATTGGGGAGGGAGGAATGAGCAGTTCTTC

D: -
size: few
J: TRBJ1-2
V: TRBV6-5
CDR3: CASSYSADCGYTF
DNA: TGTGCCAGCAGTTACTCGGCAGATTGTGGCTACACCTTC

D: -
size: -
J: TRBJ1-2
V: TRBV5-1
CDR3: CASSYTGPEIYGYTF
DNA: TGCGCCAGCAGCTATACAGGGCCCGAGATTTATGGCTACACCTTC

D: -
size: once
J: TRBJ2-7
V: TRBV3-1
CDR3: CASSAVEGNEQYF
DNA: TGTGCCAGCAGTGCGGTTGAGGGAAATGAGCAGTACTTC

D: -
size: many
J: TRBJ1-2
V: TRBV4-1
CDR3: CASSQGRDGYTF
DNA: TGCGCCAGCAGCCAAGGCAGAGATGGCTACACCTTC